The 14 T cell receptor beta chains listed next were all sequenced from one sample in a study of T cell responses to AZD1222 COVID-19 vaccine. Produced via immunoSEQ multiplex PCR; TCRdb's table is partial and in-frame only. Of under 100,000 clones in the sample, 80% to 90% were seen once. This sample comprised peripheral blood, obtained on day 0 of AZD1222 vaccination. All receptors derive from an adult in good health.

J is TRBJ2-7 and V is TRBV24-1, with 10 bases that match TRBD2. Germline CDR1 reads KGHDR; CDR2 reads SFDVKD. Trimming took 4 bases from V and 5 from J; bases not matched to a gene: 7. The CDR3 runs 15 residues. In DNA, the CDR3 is TGTGCCACCAGTGACCCTAGCGGGAGTCGGCACGAGCAGTACTTC. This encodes CATSDPSGSRHEQYF.

CDR3 nucleotide sequence: TGTGCCAGTACTCAGACAGGGGCCACTGAAGCTTTCTTT. Protein product: CASTQTGATEAFF. This chain joins TRBV19 and TRBJ1-1; 8 bases map to TRBD1. CDR3 length: 13 residues. After removal of 7 bases from V and 4 bases from J, the junction contained 5 bases not matched to a gene. The germline gives CDR1 LNHDA, CDR2 SQIVND (reference sequence).

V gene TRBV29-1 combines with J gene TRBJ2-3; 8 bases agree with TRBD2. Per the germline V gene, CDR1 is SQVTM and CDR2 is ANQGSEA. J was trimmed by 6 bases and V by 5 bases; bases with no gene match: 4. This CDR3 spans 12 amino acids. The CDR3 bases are TGCAGCGTTTATGGCGGGAGGGATACGCAGTATTTT. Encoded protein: CSVYGGRDTQYF.

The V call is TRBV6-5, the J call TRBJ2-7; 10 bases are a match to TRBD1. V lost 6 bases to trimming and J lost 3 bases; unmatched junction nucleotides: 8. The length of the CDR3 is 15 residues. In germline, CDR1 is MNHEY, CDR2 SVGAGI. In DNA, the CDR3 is TGTGCCAGCAGCCCGACAGGGGGCAGGGTCTACGAGCAGTACTTC. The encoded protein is CASSPTGGRVYEQYF.

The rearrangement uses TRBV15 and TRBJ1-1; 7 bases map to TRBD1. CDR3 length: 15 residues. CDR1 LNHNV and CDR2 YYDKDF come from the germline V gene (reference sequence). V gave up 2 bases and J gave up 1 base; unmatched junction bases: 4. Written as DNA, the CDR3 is TGTGCCACCAGCAGACTCGACAGGGCGAACACTGAAGCTTTCTTT. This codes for CATSRLDRANTEAFF. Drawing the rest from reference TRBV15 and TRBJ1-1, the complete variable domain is DAMVIQNPRYQVTQFGKPVTLSCSQTLNHNVMYWYQQKSSQAPKLLFHYYDKDFNNEADTPDNFQSRRPNTSFCFLDIRSPGLGDTAMYLCATSRLDRANTEAFFGQGTRLTVV.

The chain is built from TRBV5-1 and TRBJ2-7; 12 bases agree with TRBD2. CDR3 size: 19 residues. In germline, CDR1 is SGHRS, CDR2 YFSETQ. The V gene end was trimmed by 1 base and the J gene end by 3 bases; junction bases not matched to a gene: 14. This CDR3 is CASSLRLLAGGISGYEQYF. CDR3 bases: TGCGCCAGCAGCTTGAGGCTACTAGCGGGAGGAATTTCTGGCTACGAGCAGTACTTC.

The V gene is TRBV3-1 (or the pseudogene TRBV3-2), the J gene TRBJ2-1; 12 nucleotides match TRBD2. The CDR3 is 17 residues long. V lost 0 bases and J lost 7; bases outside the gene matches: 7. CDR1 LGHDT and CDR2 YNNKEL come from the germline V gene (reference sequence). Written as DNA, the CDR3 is TGTGCCAGCAGCCAAGAAGGATCTAGCGGGAGGGGTAATGAGCAGTTCTTC. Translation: CASSQEGSSGRGNEQFF.

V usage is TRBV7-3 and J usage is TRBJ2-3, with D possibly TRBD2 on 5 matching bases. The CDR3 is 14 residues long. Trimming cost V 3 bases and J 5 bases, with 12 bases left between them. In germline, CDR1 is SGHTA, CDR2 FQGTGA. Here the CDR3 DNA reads TGTGCCAGCAGCTTGAATAGCGTGGGAGATACGCAGTATTTT. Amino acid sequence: CASSLNSVGDTQYF.

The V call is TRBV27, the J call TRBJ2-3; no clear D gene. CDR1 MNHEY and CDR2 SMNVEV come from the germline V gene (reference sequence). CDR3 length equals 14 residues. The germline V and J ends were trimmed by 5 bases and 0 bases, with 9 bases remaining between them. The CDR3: CASSPLDSTDTQYF. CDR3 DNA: TGTGCCAGCAGTCCCCTCGATAGCACAGATACGCAGTATTTT.

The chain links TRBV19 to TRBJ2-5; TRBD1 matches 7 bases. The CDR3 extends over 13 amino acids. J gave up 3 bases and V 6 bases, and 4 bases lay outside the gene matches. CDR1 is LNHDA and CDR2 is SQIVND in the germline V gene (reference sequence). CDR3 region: CASSPTGKETQYF. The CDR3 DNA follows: TGTGCCAGTAGCCCGACAGGGAAAGAGACCCAGTACTTC. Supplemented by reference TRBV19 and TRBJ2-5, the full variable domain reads DGGITQSPKYLFRKEGQNVTLSCEQNLNHDAMYWYRQDPGQGLRLIYYSQIVNDFQKGDIAEGYSVSREKKESFPLTVTSAQKNPTAFYLCASSPTGKETQYFGPGTRLLVL.

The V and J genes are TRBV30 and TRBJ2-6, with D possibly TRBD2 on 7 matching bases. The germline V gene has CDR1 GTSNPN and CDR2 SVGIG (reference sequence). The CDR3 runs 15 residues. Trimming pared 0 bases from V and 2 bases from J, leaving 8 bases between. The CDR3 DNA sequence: TGTGCCTGGAGTGTAGGGGGGGCTGGGGCCAACGTCCTGACTTTC. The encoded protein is CAWSVGGAGANVLTF.

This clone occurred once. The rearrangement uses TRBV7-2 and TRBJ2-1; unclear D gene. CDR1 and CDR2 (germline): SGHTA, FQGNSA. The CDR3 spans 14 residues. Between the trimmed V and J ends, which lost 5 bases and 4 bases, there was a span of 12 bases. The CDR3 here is CASSPRITYNEQFF. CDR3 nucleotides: TGTGCCAGCAGCCCCCGGATAACGTACAATGAGCAGTTCTTC.

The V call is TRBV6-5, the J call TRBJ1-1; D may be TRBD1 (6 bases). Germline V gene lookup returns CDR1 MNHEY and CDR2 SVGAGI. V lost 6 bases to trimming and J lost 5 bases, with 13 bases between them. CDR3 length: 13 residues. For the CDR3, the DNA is TGTGCCAGCAGACCGGACAGTAGGACTGAAGCTTTCTTT. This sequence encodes CASRPDSRTEAFF.

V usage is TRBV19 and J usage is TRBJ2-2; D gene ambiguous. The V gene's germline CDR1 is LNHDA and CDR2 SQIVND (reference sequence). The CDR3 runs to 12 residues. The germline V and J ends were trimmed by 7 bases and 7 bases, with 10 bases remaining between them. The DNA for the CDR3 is TGTGCCAGTAATTTAGATTTCGGGGAGCTGTTTTTT. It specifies CASNLDFGELFF.